The sequence of this TCR beta chain was determined in a study of control samples from healthy donors and cancer patients. This CDR3 is 16 amino acids long. From germline, CDR1 is KGHSH and CDR2 LQKENI. Trimming removed 3 bases from V and 6 bases from J; junction bases left unmatched: 11. Sequenced by immunoSEQ multiplex PCR; TCRdb stores in-frame clones only, minus some. The repertoire holds 130,000 or so clones, around 87% seen once, with 8% to 9% in the top ten. The rearrangement uses TRBV18 and TRBJ1-2, with 9 bases aligning to TRBD1. The TCR originated in a man aged 35-49 years in good health. Sequenced sample: blood. The chain's CDR3 is CASSPRAGTGPNGYTF. The DNA for the CDR3 is TGTGCCAGCTCACCCCGAGCCGGGACAGGGCCTAATGGCTACACCTTC.